The source of this T cell receptor beta chain is a study of beta chain features in type 1 diabetes. There was one heparinised blood draw per donor, averaging roughly 100 mL. As every portion of the isolated RNA was reverse transcribed, the sequencing read expressed TCRB transcripts. TCRdb's table, derived via immunoSEQ multiplex PCR, lists solely in-frame clones and lacks some. The data hold under 400,000 clones, with about 15% observed a single time. The CDR3 is 11 residues long. The germline gives CDR1 SGHTA, CDR2 FQGNSA. With respect to this clone: At one end, the junction sequence differs from germline, possibly due to a read error.

Sequenced sample: central memory CD4+ T cells from blood. The chain employs TRBV7-2 and TRBJ2-5, with unresolved D. This clonotype was obtained from a man aged 25-40 years in good health. Here the CDR3 reads CASSLLGSWNF. The CDR3 DNA reads TGTGCCAGCAGCTTATTGGGCAGCTGGAACTTC.